In this sample, the clone carrying this T cell receptor beta chain turned up many times. This entry comes from a study of response to subunit inactivated influenza vaccine. The CDR3 is 20 amino acids. Germline V gives CDR1 KGHDR, CDR2 SFDVKD. V was clipped by 1 base and J by 4 bases; unmatched bases: 19. One entry per CDR3 protein, called by TCRdb with MiXCR from the RT-PCR reads. The table records 150,000 to 200,000 distinct CDR3 sequences, approximately 12% of them present only once. Separately, the same data were catalogued under a study of T cells expressing NK-cell markers. That work states: Production of TCR beta cDNA relied on 5'RACE template switching with UMIs. It was from sorted CD3+CD56+NKG2C+, CD3+CD56+NKG2C- and CD3+CD56-NKG2C+ T cells that TCR beta repertoires came. Within the sequenced cohort of eight donors, seven exhibited HCMV seropositivity and one was seronegative. Researchers report these clonotypes also headed the CD3+CD56-NKG2C+ fraction in several donors.

The sample here was CD8+ T cells sorted from PBMCs, taken 11 to 12 days after vaccination. This TCR derives from a man in his fifties who received an inactivated influenza vaccine. The genes are TRBV24-1 and TRBJ2-3, with TRBD2 identical over 7 bases. The CDR3 loop is CATSDFGDGGGPGFADTQYF. The CDR3 nucleotides read TGTGCCACCAGTGATTTTGGGGACGGGGGAGGGCCTGGTTTCGCAGATACGCAGTATTTT.